The T cell receptor beta chain under discussion was sequenced for a study of CD8 T cells in Susac syndrome. Study-wide points: An acknowledgment was made by the study that its TCR sequencing and HLA analysis involved relatively few individuals.

Germline lookup yields CDR1 SGHTA and CDR2 FQGTGA. This CDR3 is 16 amino acids long. The trim removed 6 bases at V and 1 base at J, leaving 8 bases unmatched. Regarding this clonotype: Antigen: not known.

The multiple sclerosis control group consisted of treatment-naive patients whose relapsing-remitting disease, which was either stable or active, fulfilled revised McDonald criteria. Random-hexamer reverse transcription was applied to about 0.45 to 1 ug RNA. The method of amplification for TCR beta CDR3 was immunoSEQ multiplex PCR, covering 54 Vbeta and 13 Jbeta. TCRdb independently ran MiXCR on the immunoSEQ multiplex PCR reads; one entry per CDR3 protein. Of about 210,000 distinct CDR3 sequences in the sample, approximately 95% were seen once. The material sequenced was CD4+ T cells from PBMCs. The V gene is TRBV7-3, the J gene TRBJ2-2, with TRBD2 matching 7 bases. The sequence was obtained from a human donor with multiple sclerosis. The CDR3 region is CASRLLAGVNTGELFF. CDR3 bases: TGTGCCAGCAGACTATTGGCGGGAGTGAACACCGGGGAGCTGTTTTTT.